This T cell receptor (beta chain) was sequenced during a study of vaccination and CD4 T cells after COVID-19. The CDR3 totals 13 residues. Once obtained from cultured CD4+ T cells, the DNA was sequenced using the Oncomine TCR Beta short-read assay. TCRdb called the PCR reads again in MiXCR, with one record for every CDR3 protein. The sample shows around 5,000 distinct CDR3 sequences, around 44% of them seen only once. Treatment denoted: roughly 10-day PBMC culture with coronavirus spike peptide pools or control peptides (ViraFEST assay). For this clonotype: As yet, its antigen is unknown.

This specimen consisted of CD4+ T cells from blood, cultured in vitro, obtained after SARS-CoV-2 vaccination. This TCR derives from a human donor who had recovered from COVID-19. The chain links TRBV21-1 to TRBJ2-5; TRBD2, the table's D call, was not compared with the DNA. TRBV21-1 is a pseudogene locus. This CDR3 is CARPGLSQETQYF. For the CDR3, the DNA is TGTGCCAGACCGGGACTATCTCAAGAGACCCAGTACTTC.